This entry lists 18 T cell receptor beta chains sequenced from one sample in a study of Tregs in tolerant kidney transplant recipients. Recipients received nonmyeloablative bone marrow transplants from related graft donors, with transient mixed chimerism. Assay: immunoSEQ multiplex PCR; the TCRdb copy retains only in-frame clones and omits some. Here the sample table reports approximately 6,400 clones. Sequences were derived from CD8+ T cells from blood (PBMCs), sampled 12 months after the transplant. Receptors were obtained from a human patient who received a combined kidney and bone marrow transplant. The graft donor may be the source of some T cells.

Incomplete CDR3 DNA: TGTGCCAGTAGTGCGGGACTGGAGGTTACAGATACG. The encoded protein is CASSAGLEVTDT. The entire CDR3 protein reads CASSAGLEVTDTQYF. The chain links TRBV19 to TRBJ2-3; tentative D call: TRBD2 (6 bases). The read halts 3 residues ahead of the CDR3 end, with the missing end drawn from the germline J gene. V lost 5 bases to trimming and J lost 3 bases, with 15 bases between them. The CDR3 extends over 15 amino acids. In germline, CDR1 is LNHDA, CDR2 SQIVND (reference sequence).

A note on this clone: The CDR3 end lies 3 residues beyond the end of the read and is filled in from the germline J gene. The chain is built from TRBV30 and TRBJ2-3; the match to TRBD2 covers 8 bases. The length of the CDR3 is 14 residues. V shed 4 bases and J 4 bases; nucleotides not matched to a gene: 7. CDR1 GTSNPN and CDR2 SVGIG come from the germline V gene (reference sequence). CDR3 residues: CAWNLAGLADTQYF. Incomplete CDR3 DNA: TGTGCCTGGAACTTAGCGGGACTGGCAGATACG.

About this clone: Read coverage stops 3 residues before the CDR3 terminus; the germline J gene supplies the remainder. This rearrangement joins TRBV7-9 to TRBJ1-1; D gene ambiguous. Germline CDR1 is SEHNR and CDR2 is FQNEAQ (reference sequence). V was shortened by 5 bases and J by 1 base, with 14 bases between the two germline ends. The length of the CDR3 is 15 residues. Incomplete CDR3 DNA: TGTGCCAGCAGCGGCATCGGGGTCCAGAACACTGAA. Translated, it gives CASSGIGVQNTE. The full CDR3 is CASSGIGVQNTEAFF.

A remark on this clone: The CDR3 end is not reached by the read, which stops 3 residues before it; the germline J gene fills it in. This chain links TRBV20-1 with TRBJ2-5; D possibly corresponds to TRBD2 (6 bases). CDR1 is DFQATT and CDR2 is SNEGSKA in the germline V gene (reference sequence). CDR3 size: 13 residues. Trimming removed 6 bases at V and 4 bases at J, with 15 bases between. The CDR3 bases that were read are TGCAGTGCCTCGGACTACCCCTCAGAGACC. Translated: CSASDYPSET. The whole CDR3 sequence is CSASDYPSETQYF.

Points on this clone: The missing CDR3 end, 3 residues past where the read stops, is filled in from the germline J gene. This chain joins TRBV2 and TRBJ2-3, with a weak D call TRBD1 (5 bases). Trimming removed 7 bases from V and 1 base from J, with 18 bases in between. The CDR3 contains 16 residues. The germline CDR1 and CDR2 sequences are SNHLY and FYNNEI. The DNA read from the CDR3 is TGTGCCAGCAACCACAGGAGCTCCCCGGGCACAGATACG. It codes for CASNHRSSPGTDT. Given in full, the CDR3 is CASNHRSSPGTDTQYF.

In the case of this clone: The read finishes 3 residues shy of the CDR3 end, and the germline J gene is used to complete it. V and J are TRBV20-1 and TRBJ1-2; the D gene is possibly TRBD1 (5 bases). This CDR3 comprises 15 residues. CDR1 is DFQATT and CDR2 is SNEGSKA in the germline V gene (reference sequence). The CDR3 bases that were read are TGCAGTGCTACCCGCCGGGACTCCTACTCCTACGAG. Its protein product is CSATRRDSYSYE. The entire CDR3 protein reads CSATRRDSYSYEYTF.

As regards this clone: The sequenced fragment ends 3 residues before the CDR3 boundary, so the rest is inferred from the germline J gene. The J gene is TRBJ2-1, the V gene TRBV5-1, with TRBD2 matching over 8 bases. V was pared by 0 bases and J by 5 bases, with 7 bases of the junction left unmatched. Germline V gene data show CDR1 as SGHRS and CDR2 as YFSETQ. There are 16 residues in the CDR3. CDR3 DNA (partial): TGCGCCAGCAGCTTGGTAGCGGGAAACTTCGACAATGAG. Residues: CASSLVAGNFDNE. The CDR3 as a whole reads CASSLVAGNFDNEQFF.

Regarding this clone: The DNA ends 3 residues before the CDR3 does, and the rest of the CDR3 is filled in from the germline J gene. The chain combines TRBV19 with TRBJ2-5, with a weak D call TRBD2 (6 bases). The V and J ends lost 1 base and 5 bases respectively, with 8 bases between them. CDR3 length equals 13 residues. From germline, CDR1 is LNHDA and CDR2 SQIVND (reference sequence). The CDR3 sequence: CASSIGLGETQYF. The covered CDR3 bases are TGTGCCAGTAGTATAGGACTAGGGGAGACC.

Remarks on this clone: Sequencing ends 3 residues short of the CDR3 end; the germline J gene provides the rest. This chain links TRBV19 with TRBJ2-3; TRBD2 matches at 8 bases. This CDR3 has 16 residues. CDR1 and CDR2 (germline): LNHDA, SQIVND (reference sequence). After removal of 6 bases from V and 1 base from J, the junction contained 9 bases not matched to a gene. The CDR3 sequence is CASREGGLGGTDTQYF. The part of the CDR3 DNA that was read is TGTGCCAGTAGGGAAGGGGGACTAGGGGGCACAGATACG.

Remarks on this clone: The read ends 3 residues shy of where the CDR3 ends; the end is completed using the germline J gene. The chain has TRBV5-4 and TRBJ1-2, with 7 bases lining up with TRBD1. Germline V lookup: CDR1 SGHNT, CDR2 YYREEE (reference sequence). This CDR3 spans 15 amino acids. Trimming removed 0 bases from V and 4 bases from J; junction bases left unmatched: 6. The CDR3: CASSLAGQTVYGYTF. The part of the CDR3 DNA that was read is TGTGCCAGCAGCTTGGCGGGACAGACGGTCTATGGC.

On this clone itself: Coverage ceases 3 residues before the CDR3 finishes, and the germline J gene fills in the end. The V call is TRBV19, the J call TRBJ1-2; 7 positions match TRBD1. This CDR3 is 14 amino acids long. From germline, CDR1 is LNHDA and CDR2 SQIVND (reference sequence). CDR3: CASSIGRQGQGYTF. CDR3 DNA (partial): TGTGCCAGTAGTATAGGAAGACAGGGACAAGGC.

A note on this clone: Read coverage stops 3 residues before the CDR3 terminus; the germline J gene supplies the remainder. The rearrangement joins TRBV7-9 to TRBJ1-6, with TRBD1 matching over 7 bases. After removal of 5 bases from V and 7 bases from J, the junction contained 5 bases not matched to a gene. Germline-derived CDR1 and CDR2 are SEHNR and FQNEAQ (reference sequence). The CDR3 is made up of 14 amino acids. The CDR3 reads CASSQGQSNSPLHF. The part of the CDR3 DNA that was read is TGTGCCAGCAGCCAGGGACAGTCGAATTCACCC.

In regard to this clone: Read sequence stops 3 residues before the CDR3 end, and the germline J gene provides the missing end. The genes are TRBV19 and TRBJ1-1; D is ambiguous. This CDR3 contains 13 residues. Germline-derived CDR1 and CDR2 are LNHDA and SQIVND (reference sequence). V lost 2 bases to trimming and J lost 1 base, with 5 bases between them. The CDR3: CASSINGNTEAFF. Incomplete CDR3 DNA: TGTGCCAGTAGTATAAACGGGAACACTGAA.

CDR3 loop: CASSSYTSYQETQYF. CDR3 DNA, as far as it was read: TGTGCCAGCAGTTCTTACACATCGTACCAAGAGACC. V is TRBV28 and J is TRBJ2-5; D remains ambiguous. The sequence runs out 3 residues before the end of the CDR3; the remainder is reconstructed from the germline J gene. CDR1 and CDR2 (germline): MDHEN, SYDVKM. V lost 4 bases to trimming and J lost 0 bases, with 12 bases between them. CDR3 length: 15 amino acids. Based on the CDR3 plus reference TRBV28 and TRBJ2-5, the full variable domain is DVKVTQSSRYLVKRTGEKVFLECVQDMDHENMFWYRQDPGLGLRLIYFSYDVKMKEKGDIPEGYSVSREKKERFSLILESASTNQTSMYLCASSSYTSYQETQYFGPGTRLLVL.

Comment on this clone: The CDR3 extends 3 residues past the end of the read, so its final part is completed from the germline J gene. The V call is TRBV4-1, the J call TRBJ1-1; D unclear. V was clipped by 0 bases and J by 5 bases, with 13 bases between them. CDR1 is MGHRA, CDR2 YSYEKL, per germline. The CDR3 consists of 15 residues. The sequenced part of the CDR3 DNA is TGCGCCAGCAGCCAAGATCCAGGTTCGAGGACTGAA. It encodes CASSQDPGSRTE. The entire CDR3 sequence reads CASSQDPGSRTEAFF.

On this clone itself: The read halts 3 residues ahead of the CDR3 end, with the missing end drawn from the germline J gene. The chain links TRBV5-1 to TRBJ2-2; the match to TRBD2 covers 7 bases. The trim removed 0 bases at V and 1 base at J, leaving 6 bases unmatched. This CDR3 region has 17 residues. CDR1 SGHRS and CDR2 YFSETQ come from the germline V gene. The CDR3 bases that were read are TGCGCCAGCAGCTTGGCGGATAGCGGGTGGAACACCGGGGAG. It is translated as CASSLADSGWNTGE. Given in full, the CDR3 is CASSLADSGWNTGELFF.

A remark on this clone: From the germline J gene comes the end of the CDR3, since the read stops 3 residues before it. This rearrangement joins TRBV10-3 to TRBJ2-7; a possible D gene is TRBD1 (5 bases). V was clipped by 0 bases and J by 0 bases, with 12 bases between them. The CDR3 runs 16 residues. Germline CDR1 and CDR2: ENHRY and SYGVKD. Partial CDR3 DNA: TGTGCCATCAGTGAGTCTGAGGACACGAGCTCCTACGAG. Translating it yields CAISESEDTSSYE. Given in full, the CDR3 is CAISESEDTSSYEQYF.

To note about this clone: The CDR3 goes on 3 residues after the read ends, and that part is filled in from the germline J gene. V and J are TRBV19 and TRBJ1-2; possible D gene TRBD1, 6 bases. V was clipped by 4 bases and J by 2 bases, with 8 bases between them. This CDR3 is 13 amino acids long. Germline V gene sequence: CDR1 LNHDA, CDR2 SQIVND (reference sequence). CDR3 DNA, as far as it was read: TGTGCCAGTAGTAAAACAGGGAACTATGGC. This encodes CASSKTGNYG. The whole CDR3 is CASSKTGNYGYTF.